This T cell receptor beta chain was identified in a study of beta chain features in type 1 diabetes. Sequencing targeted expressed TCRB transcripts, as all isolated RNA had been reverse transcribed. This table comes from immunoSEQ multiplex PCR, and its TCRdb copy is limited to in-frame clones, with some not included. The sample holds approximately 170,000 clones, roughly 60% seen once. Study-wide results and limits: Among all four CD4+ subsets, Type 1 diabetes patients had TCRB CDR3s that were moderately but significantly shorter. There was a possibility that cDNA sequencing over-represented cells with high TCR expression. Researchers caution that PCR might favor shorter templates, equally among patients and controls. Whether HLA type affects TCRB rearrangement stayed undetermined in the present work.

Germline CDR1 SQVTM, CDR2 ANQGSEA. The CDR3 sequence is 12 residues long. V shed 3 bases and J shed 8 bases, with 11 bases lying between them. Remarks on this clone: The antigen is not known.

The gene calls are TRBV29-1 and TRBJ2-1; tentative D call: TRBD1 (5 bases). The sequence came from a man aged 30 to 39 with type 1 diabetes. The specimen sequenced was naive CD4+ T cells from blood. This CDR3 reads CSVETATHEQFF. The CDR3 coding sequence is TGCAGCGTTGAGACAGCCACGCATGAGCAGTTCTTC.